This is a list of T cell receptor beta chains from one sample in a study of beta chain features in type 1 diabetes. The assay was immunoSEQ multiplex PCR, and TCRdb's table has in-frame clones only and misses some. The sample shows 810,000 or so clones, around a sixth of them seen only once. The sample comprised naive CD4+ T cells from blood. Every receptor here comes from a woman younger than 30 in good health. Each CDR3 is given with its conserved first and last residue. Each record gives: V gene, D gene, J gene, clone size, CDR3 DNA, CDR3 protein. D genes are given only for firm matches. Rows give clone size only sometimes, using once, few, many, or a class for an expanded clone.

v_call: TRBV11-2; d_call: TRBD2; j_call: TRBJ2-4; clone_size: .; cdr3_nt: TGTGCCAGCAGCTTAGATTTGGCGGGAGCGCGTGGCATTCAGTACTTC; cdr3_aa: CASSLDLAGARGIQYF
v_call: TRBV10-3; d_call: TRBD2; j_call: TRBJ2-7; clone_size: few; cdr3_nt: TGTGCCATCAGAGACGGGAGGGCCCCCTACGAGCAGTACTTC; cdr3_aa: CAIRDGRAPYEQYF
v_call: TRBV6-1; d_call: .; j_call: TRBJ2-5; clone_size: .; cdr3_nt: TGTGCCAGCAGAGGAGGGAACAGGGGCAAAGAGACCCAGTACTTC; cdr3_aa: CASRGGNRGKETQYF
v_call: TRBV7-9; d_call: TRBD1; j_call: TRBJ1-4; clone_size: few; cdr3_nt: TGTGCCAGCAGTTACTCGACAGGGGTCGAAAAACTGTTTTTT; cdr3_aa: CASSYSTGVEKLFF
v_call: TRBV7-9; d_call: TRBD2; j_call: TRBJ2-7; clone_size: .; cdr3_nt: TGTGCCAGCAGCTCGACTAGCGTTCCATTTCGGGAGCAGTACTTC; cdr3_aa: CASSSTSVPFREQYF
v_call: TRBV11-2; d_call: TRBD2; j_call: TRBJ2-7; clone_size: .; cdr3_nt: TGTGCCAGCAGCTTAGGGGCGGCTAGCGGAAATTACGAGCAGTACTTC; cdr3_aa: CASSLGAASGNYEQYF
v_call: TRBV2; d_call: TRBD1; j_call: TRBJ1-4; clone_size: .; cdr3_nt: TGTGCCAGCCGGGGACAGGGGGTTGAAAAACTGTTTTTT; cdr3_aa: CASRGQGVEKLFF
v_call: TRBV4-2; d_call: .; j_call: TRBJ2-3; clone_size: few; cdr3_nt: TGTGCCAGCAGCCAGAGGTCAGCATACGGCACAGATACGCAGTATTTT; cdr3_aa: CASSQRSAYGTDTQYF
v_call: TRBV7-9; d_call: .; j_call: TRBJ2-2; clone_size: few; cdr3_nt: TGTGCCAGCAGCACCACCCGGGAAATGAACACCGGGGAGCTGTTTTTT; cdr3_aa: CASSTTREMNTGELFF
v_call: TRBV6-5; d_call: .; j_call: TRBJ1-1; clone_size: .; cdr3_nt: TGTGCCAGCAGCCTACAGGGCGAGGTTGAAGCTTTCTTT; cdr3_aa: CASSLQGEVEAFF
v_call: TRBV4-1; d_call: TRBD1; j_call: TRBJ1-1; clone_size: few; cdr3_nt: TGCGCCAGCAGCCAAGGGACAGGGGGTAACACTGAAGCTTTCTTT; cdr3_aa: CASSQGTGGNTEAFF
v_call: TRBV4-3; d_call: .; j_call: TRBJ2-7; clone_size: .; cdr3_nt: TGCGCCAGCAGTCCCGACTTGGGACGATACGAGCAGTACTTC; cdr3_aa: CASSPDLGRYEQYF
v_call: TRBV6-1; d_call: TRBD2; j_call: TRBJ2-7; clone_size: few; cdr3_nt: TGTGCCAGCAGTTGGGGTGGACTAGCCTACGAGCAGTACTTC; cdr3_aa: CASSWGGLAYEQYF
v_call: TRBV7-9; d_call: TRBD1; j_call: TRBJ1-2; clone_size: .; cdr3_nt: TGTGCCAGCAGCAACTTACAGGGGGCGCGTTATGGCTACACCTTC; cdr3_aa: CASSNLQGARYGYTF
v_call: TRBV7-2; d_call: .; j_call: TRBJ2-5; clone_size: few; cdr3_nt: TGTGCCAGCAGCTTGACATGGTTGGGAAAGACCCAGTACTTC; cdr3_aa: CASSLTWLGKTQYF
v_call: TRBV2; d_call: TRBD1; j_call: TRBJ2-1; clone_size: .; cdr3_nt: TGTGCCAGCAGCAGGGACAGGAGTAGGAATGAGCAGTTCTTC; cdr3_aa: CASSRDRSRNEQFF
v_call: TRBV5-1; d_call: TRBD2; j_call: TRBJ2-3; clone_size: few; cdr3_nt: TGCGCCAGCAGCTTGGGGACTAGCGGGGTTGCAGATACGCAGTATTTT; cdr3_aa: CASSLGTSGVADTQYF
v_call: TRBV27; d_call: .; j_call: TRBJ2-7; clone_size: .; cdr3_nt: TGTGCCAGCTCTAAGGACCGGATCTCCTACGAGCAGTACTTC; cdr3_aa: CASSKDRISYEQYF
v_call: TRBV19; d_call: .; j_call: TRBJ2-1; clone_size: .; cdr3_nt: TGTGCCAGTACCCGCTCCAGAGACGGTGAGCAGTTCTTC; cdr3_aa: CASTRSRDGEQFF
v_call: TRBV19; d_call: .; j_call: TRBJ2-1; clone_size: .; cdr3_nt: TGTGCCAGTAGTACCGGCGACTCCTACAATGAGCAGTTCTTC; cdr3_aa: CASSTGDSYNEQFF
v_call: TRBV29-1; d_call: TRBD2; j_call: TRBJ2-3; clone_size: .; cdr3_nt: TGCAGCGTTGCTAGCGGGCAGACAGATACGCAGTATTTT; cdr3_aa: CSVASGQTDTQYF
v_call: TRBV29-1; d_call: .; j_call: TRBJ2-3; clone_size: .; cdr3_nt: TGCAGCGTCTATCTCAGATCTAGTGGTACGCAGTATTTT; cdr3_aa: CSVYLRSSGTQYF
v_call: TRBV28; d_call: .; j_call: TRBJ1-2; clone_size: .; cdr3_nt: TGTGCCAGCAGCCGAACCCCGGATTTTTTAGCTAACTATGGCTACACCTTC; cdr3_aa: CASSRTPDFLANYGYTF